The 23 T cell receptor beta chains in this list originate from one sample, sequenced in a study of cytomegalovirus exposure and HLA in healthy donors. 13 Jbeta primers and 60 Vbeta primers were used for the PCR. TCRdb's table, derived via immunoSEQ multiplex PCR, lists solely in-frame clones and lacks some. The sample has about 160,000 clones; more than 60% are singletons. The source material was PBMCs. The receptors here all came from a woman in her forties in good health and CMV-seropositive.

The rearrangement links TRBV10-3 to TRBJ2-5; D unresolved. The length of the CDR3 is 13 residues. The germline V and J ends were trimmed by 3 bases and 2 bases, with 7 bases remaining between them. CDR1 and CDR2 (germline): ENHRY, SYGVKD. The CDR3, as DNA: TGTGCCATCAGTGATGTCGGGCAAGAGACCCAGTACTTC. Translation gives CAISDVGQETQYF.

The chain carries TRBV5-1 and TRBJ2-6, with a tentative D call TRBD1 (5 bases). Trimming left V 4 bases short and J 6 bases short, with 8 bases between. The germline gives CDR1 SGHRS, CDR2 YFSETQ. The CDR3 covers 13 residues. CDR3 sequence (DNA): TGCGCCAGCAGCGTCAGGGAGGCCAACGTCCTGACTTTC. Translated: CASSVREANVLTF.

The rearrangement uses TRBV5-1 and TRBJ1-6, with D possibly TRBD1 on 5 matching bases. The CDR3 runs 16 residues. Germline V gene sequence: CDR1 SGHRS, CDR2 YFSETQ. The V gene lost 1 base and the J gene lost 9 bases, with 17 bases spanning the gap. The CDR3 DNA reads as TGCGCCAGCAGCTTGCGCGACGGAATGGGGGGTTCACCCCTCCACTTT. This translates into CASSLRDGMGGSPLHF.

The V call is TRBV11-2, the J call TRBJ2-1; TRBD2 matches at 9 bases. The CDR3 length is 15 residues. Germline V gene data show CDR1 as SGHAT and CDR2 as FQNNGV. The trim removed 4 bases at V and 6 bases at J, leaving 7 bases unmatched. CDR3 residues: CASSSSGGILNEQFF. The CDR3 DNA is TGTGCCAGCAGCTCGAGCGGGGGGATACTCAATGAGCAGTTCTTC.

CDR3 region: CASSAFPGLAGRTDTQYF. The DNA of the CDR3 is TGTGCCAGCAGCGCATTCCCGGGACTAGCGGGGAGGACAGATACGCAGTATTTT. The chain is built from TRBV7-3 and TRBJ2-3; 13 nucleotides agree with TRBD2. Germline V lookup: CDR1 SGHTA, CDR2 FQGTGA. This CDR3 region has 18 residues. J was trimmed by 3 bases and V by 5 bases; bases with no gene match: 11.

The chain links TRBV15 to TRBJ2-7; 7 bases agree with TRBD2. With 6 bases clipped from V and 3 bases from J, the junction kept 2 bases outside the gene matches. The germline V gene has CDR1 LNHNV and CDR2 YYDKDF (reference sequence). This CDR3 is 12 amino acids long. CDR3 protein: CATSWGGYEQYF. The CDR3 DNA is TGTGCCACCAGTTGGGGGGGCTACGAGCAGTACTTC.

This clone was seen only a few times. The CDR3 DNA follows: TGTGCCAGCAGCCCCCTAGCCGGTTTCGGTTCACCCCTCCACTTT. This codes for CASSPLAGFGSPLHF. The chain is built from TRBV6-1 and TRBJ1-6; no definite D call. V lost 6 bases and J 9 bases, leaving 18 bases between the germline ends. The CDR3 has 15 amino acids. Germline CDR1 MNHNS, CDR2 SASEGT.

The V call is TRBV5-1, the J call TRBJ2-2; D remains unclear. V dropped 4 bases and J dropped 6 bases, with 7 bases sitting between them. There are 12 residues in the CDR3. Germline CDR1 and CDR2: SGHRS and YFSETQ. The CDR3 loop reads CASSPFAGELFF. The CDR3, as DNA: TGCGCCAGCAGCCCGTTCGCCGGGGAGCTGTTTTTT.

The gene calls are TRBV9 and TRBJ1-1; D gene ambiguous. Trimming pared 0 bases from V and 1 base from J, leaving 10 bases between. Germline V gives CDR1 SGDLS, CDR2 YYNGEE. The CDR3 is 15 amino acids. CDR3 loop: CASSVGANRNTEAFF. CDR3 nucleotide sequence: TGTGCCAGCAGCGTAGGGGCAAACCGGAACACTGAAGCTTTCTTT.

This sequence joins TRBV5-1 and TRBJ1-2; 8 bases are shared with TRBD1. CDR1 SGHRS and CDR2 YFSETQ come from the germline V gene. The V segment lost 0 bases and the J segment 7 bases; nucleotides outside the gene matches: 8. The CDR3 length is 15 residues. CDR3 in amino acids: CASSLAAGGSSGYTF. The CDR3, as DNA: TGCGCCAGCAGCTTGGCGGCAGGGGGCTCCTCTGGCTACACCTTC.

This clone was counted between two and nine times. The chain recombines TRBV13 with TRBJ1-2; D gene uncertain. This CDR3 is built from 15 residues. Between the trimmed V and J ends, which lost 6 bases and 0 bases, there was a span of 14 bases. CDR1 is PRHDT and CDR2 is FYEKMQ in the germline V gene (reference sequence). CDR3 nucleotide sequence: TGTGCCAGCAGACGATTACAGCATTCTAACTATGGCTACACCTTC. Translated, it gives CASRRLQHSNYGYTF.

This chain connects TRBV7-9 to TRBJ2-3; a possible D gene is TRBD1 (5 bases). CDR1 is SEHNR and CDR2 is FQNEAQ in the germline V gene (reference sequence). V was cut by 7 bases and J by 6 bases, with 17 bases left in between. This CDR3 is 14 amino acids long. The CDR3 DNA sequence: TGTGCCAGCACAACAGGACACCCCCCGGATACGCAGTATTTT. Translated: CASTTGHPPDTQYF.

This chain's CDR3 is CASSSQGVLEKLFF. CDR3 bases: TGTGCCAGCAGTTCACAGGGAGTCTTGGAAAAACTGTTTTTT. The chain has TRBV28 and TRBJ1-4, with a possible D match to TRBD1 (6 bases). Per the germline V gene, CDR1 is MDHEN and CDR2 is SYDVKM. The CDR3 spans 14 residues. Deletions cut 4 bases from V and 8 bases from J, with 14 bases between.

The V call is TRBV15, the J call TRBJ1-4, with D hard to call. V lost 0 bases, J lost 4 bases, and 12 bases lay in between. The CDR3 runs to 16 residues. Germline CDR1 LNHNV, CDR2 YYDKDF (reference sequence). CDR3 nucleotide sequence: TGTGCCACCAGCAGAGATCTGGCAGGAAATAATGAAAAACTGTTTTTT. Amino acid sequence: CATSRDLAGNNEKLFF.

The chain couples TRBV19 to TRBJ1-2, with D possibly TRBD1 on 5 matching bases. Trimming took off 6 bases at V and 6 bases at J, with 11 bases between the two ends. CDR1 LNHDA and CDR2 SQIVND come from the germline V gene (reference sequence). CDR3 length: 12 residues. Here the CDR3 reads CASRGEPDGYTF. CDR3 bases: TGTGCCAGTAGAGGGGAACCCGATGGCTACACCTTC.

This chain uses TRBV11-2 with TRBJ1-2; 7 nucleotides agree with TRBD1. The length of the CDR3 is 12 residues. Trimming removed 6 bases from V and 7 bases from J; junction bases left unmatched: 5. The germline V gene encodes CDR1 SGHAT and CDR2 FQNNGV. For the CDR3, the DNA is TGTGCCAGCAGTCAAGACAGGGCTGGCTACACCTTC. Translated: CASSQDRAGYTF.

The rearrangement joins TRBV28 to TRBJ1-6, with 8 positions matching TRBD1. This CDR3 comprises 15 residues. V was clipped by 10 bases and J by 7 bases; unmatched bases: 12. Germline values: CDR1 MDHEN, CDR2 SYDVKM. CDR3 sequence (DNA): TGTGCCACCAGGTCCCGGGACAGGAACAATTCACCCCTCCACTTT. Translation: CATRSRDRNNSPLHF.

The chain has TRBV19 and TRBJ2-1; possible D gene TRBD1, 6 bases. The V and J ends lost 2 bases and 5 bases respectively, with 13 bases between them. The CDR3 runs 15 residues. Germline CDR1 reads LNHDA; CDR2 reads SQIVND (reference sequence). The CDR3 DNA reads TGTGCCAGTAGTATATCTCGGACAGTCAACAATGAGCAGTTCTTC. The encoded protein is CASSISRTVNNEQFF.

This chain joins TRBV7-6 and TRBJ2-3; D is ambiguous. The CDR3 runs 15 residues. The germline V gene encodes CDR1 SGHVS and CDR2 FNYEAQ. The V end was cut by 1 base, the J end by 2 bases, with 10 bases between. Here the CDR3 DNA reads TGTGCCAGCAGCTTAGTCGGGTATAACACAGATACGCAGTATTTT. It translates to CASSLVGYNTDTQYF.

About this clone itself: This likely reflects a read error, since a far larger clone is one base away. The same CDR3 can be traced to other DNA sequences in this sample. The V gene is TRBV11-2, the J gene TRBJ2-7; D perhaps matches TRBD2 (5 bases). Germline lookup yields CDR1 SGHAT and CDR2 FQNNGV. This CDR3 is 14 amino acids long. V was clipped by 5 bases and J by 5 bases, with 16 bases between them. The CDR3 nucleotides are TGTGCCAGCAGCCAAGATAGGCTAGCCGACGAGCAGTACTTC. Translation: CASSQDRLADEQYF.

Here the CDR3 reads CASSMGQGLEAFF. CDR3 coding DNA: TGTGCCAGCAGTATGGGACAGGGCCTTGAAGCTTTCTTT. V gene TRBV6-1 combines with J gene TRBJ1-1; the match to TRBD1 covers 9 bases. Germline V gene lookup returns CDR1 MNHNS and CDR2 SASEGT. The CDR3 is made up of 13 amino acids. With 5 bases clipped from V and 7 bases from J, the junction kept 5 bases outside the gene matches.

Worth noting for this clone: At one end the junction does not follow the germline gene, possibly because of a read error. This chain connects TRBV18 to TRBJ1-6; 8 bases line up with TRBD1. CDR3 length equals 14 residues. The germline V gene encodes CDR1 KGHSH and CDR2 LQKENI. CDR3 DNA: TGTGCCAGCTCCAGAGACAGGGGTAATTCACCCCTCTACTTT. Protein sequence: CASSRDRGNSPLYF.

The chain is built from TRBV19 and TRBJ1-6; 9 bases line up with TRBD1. The germline CDR1 and CDR2 sequences are LNHDA and SQIVND (reference sequence). J lost 7 bases, V lost 6 bases, and 7 bases had no gene match. The CDR3 consists of 15 residues. CDR3 in DNA: TGTGCCAGTAGAGCCTCGACAGGGGGAAATTCACCCCTCCACTTT. It encodes CASRASTGGNSPLHF.